Presented here are 13 T cell receptor beta chains from one specimen sequenced in a study of T cells after yellow fever vaccination. TCRdb redid the calling of the 5' RACE reads with MiXCR, one entry per CDR3 protein. The repertoire holds roughly 190,000 distinct CDR3 sequences, with about 10% as singletons. The specimen comprised CD8+ T cells sorted from PBMCs, sampled 15 days after the yellow fever booster vaccination. These receptors all come from a man aged 18 to 29 who received the YFV17D yellow fever vaccine.

This chain uses TRBV7-6 with TRBJ2-5; TRBD2 matches 7 bases. The CDR3 runs 14 residues. Germline V gives CDR1 SGHVS, CDR2 FNYEAQ. After removal of 8 bases from V and 5 bases from J, the junction contained 11 bases not matched to a gene. CDR3 residues: CASGKGRAEETQYF. The CDR3, as DNA: TGTGCCAGCGGGAAAGGGAGGGCCGAGGAGACCCAGTACTTC.

This clonotype was counted many times. The rearrangement joins TRBV29-1 to TRBJ1-2, with D unclear. The V end lost 7 bases, the J end lost 7 bases, and 19 bases lay between the germline ends. Germline V gene sequence: CDR1 SQVTM, CDR2 ANQGSEA. The CDR3 is 13 residues long. The CDR3 sequence is CSATDVQIAGYTF. CDR3 bases: TGCAGCGCCACCGATGTGCAGATCGCTGGCTACACCTTC.

This clonotype showed up just a few times. V usage is TRBV14 and J usage is TRBJ2-7; no definite D call. The CDR3 consists of 14 residues. V was pared by 4 bases and J by 5 bases, with 15 bases between. CDR1 and CDR2 (germline): SGHDN, FVKESK. CDR3 bases: TGTGCCAGCAGCCCTCGCCTAGTCCACGACGAGCAGTACTTC. It codes for CASSPRLVHDEQYF.

The sample holds many counts of this clonotype. The chain joins TRBV4-3 to TRBJ1-1; D is unresolved. CDR1 is LGHNA, CDR2 YSLEER, per germline. The CDR3 contains 15 residues. Trimming left V 4 bases short and J 3 bases short, with 15 bases between. CDR3: CASSPAVQAHTEAFF. DNA of the CDR3: TGCGCCAGCAGCCCCGCTGTCCAGGCGCACACTGAAGCTTTCTTT.

In its sample, this clonotype was seen a few times. The chain links TRBV20-1 to TRBJ2-4, with TRBD1 matching 8 bases. The length of the CDR3 is 15 residues. Germline-derived CDR1 and CDR2 are DFQATT and SNEGSKA (reference sequence). V lost 5 bases to trimming and J lost 1 base; unmatched junction nucleotides: 7. The CDR3 sequence is CSACPDRDAKNIQYF. CDR3 sequence (DNA): TGCAGTGCTTGCCCGGACAGGGACGCCAAAAACATTCAGTACTTC.

This clonotype was recorded many times. The rearrangement uses TRBV7-2 and TRBJ2-1; D gene uncertain. In germline, CDR1 is SGHTA, CDR2 FQGNSA. This CDR3 region has 15 residues. The V gene lost 0 bases and the J gene lost 0 bases, with 6 bases spanning the gap. CDR3 in DNA: TGTGCCAGCAGCTTAGCAGCTTCCTCCTACAATGAGCAGTTCTTC. Protein product: CASSLAASSYNEQFF.

The chain combines TRBV19 with TRBJ1-1; the D gene is possibly TRBD1 (6 bases). Germline V gene sequence: CDR1 LNHDA, CDR2 SQIVND (reference sequence). V was cut by 4 bases and J by 5 bases, with 17 bases left in between. CDR3 length equals 15 residues. The CDR3 DNA reads as TGTGCCAGTAGTAGGCGCCCCAGGGGTTCAACTGAAGCTTTCTTT. Translated: CASSRRPRGSTEAFF.

This clonotype has a count of ten or more. The chain couples TRBV6-9 to TRBJ2-7; the match to TRBD1 covers 7 bases. CDR3 size: 14 residues. Germline V CDR1 and CDR2: MNHGY, SVAAGI. V trimming: 11 bases; J trimming: 3 bases; junction bases outside the gene matches: 13. CDR3 nucleotide sequence: TGTGCCGGGACCCGAGGGGGCAAGATCTACGAGCAGTACGTC. It is translated as CAGTRGGKIYEQYV.

There are many counts of this clonotype. For the CDR3, the DNA is TGTGCCAGCAGTTCCCGCCGGGGGGAAGAGACCCAGTACTTC. Its translation: CASSSRRGEETQYF. The chain links TRBV12-3 or TRBV12-4 to TRBJ2-5, with 7 bases fitting TRBD2. The junction had 5 bases not matched to a gene; V was cut back by 4 bases and J by 3 bases. This CDR3 region has 14 residues.

The chain recombines TRBV4-2 with TRBJ1-1; 9 bases fit TRBD1. Looked up from germline, CDR1 is LGHNA and CDR2 is YNFKEQ. Trimming took 7 bases from V and 4 from J; bases not matched to a gene: 4. The CDR3 sequence is 13 residues long. This chain's CDR3 is CASTRTGATEAFF. CDR3 DNA: TGTGCCAGCACCAGGACAGGGGCCACTGAAGCTTTCTTT.

This clonotype was seen a few times. The chain carries TRBV7-8 and TRBJ2-2, with D tentatively TRBD1 (5 bases). V was pared by 1 base and J by 0 bases, with 12 bases between. In germline, CDR1 is SGHVS, CDR2 FQNEAQ. The CDR3 contains 17 residues. CDR3 residues: CASSLGAGFTNTGELFF. In DNA, the CDR3 is TGTGCCAGCAGCTTAGGGGCAGGGTTTACGAACACCGGGGAGCTGTTTTTT.

This clonotype was observed a handful of times. This chain connects TRBV28 to TRBJ1-5; D call uncertain. CDR3 length: 17 residues. Germline CDR1 is MDHEN and CDR2 is SYDVKM. The V gene lost 3 bases and the J gene lost 3 bases, with 18 bases spanning the gap. The CDR3 region has the DNA TGTGCCAGCAGTTTCTCCCGAAACTGGAGGCCCAATCAGCCCCAGCATTTT. It encodes CASSFSRNWRPNQPQHF.

The chain couples TRBV4-2 to TRBJ1-6, with 7 bases that match TRBD1. Germline V CDR1 and CDR2: LGHNA, YNFKEQ. Trimming cost V 6 bases and J 0 bases; bases outside gene matches: 11. The CDR3 covers 18 residues. Written as DNA, the CDR3 is TGTGCCAGCAGACTAGGACAGGCCGAGAGCTCCTATAATTCACCCCTCCACTTT. Translating it yields CASRLGQAESSYNSPLHF.